Included here is one T cell receptor (beta chain) sequence, with context. Its antigen is as yet unknown. The sample belongs to a study of OX40 agonist ivuxolimab in advanced cancers. CDR3 length equals 12 residues. In germline, CDR1 is SEHNR, CDR2 FQNEAQ (reference sequence). Using immunoSEQ multiplex PCR, the repertoire was profiled, and TCRdb retains in-frame clones only, with some absent. The sample consists of nearly 45,000 clones, about 90% of them appearing once. Study-wide results and caveats: With doses of 0.1-3.0 mg/kg, partial responders showed among the lowest clonal expansion.

This chain links TRBV7-9 with TRBJ2-5, with D possibly TRBD1 on 5 matching bases. The closer fit of TRBJ2-7 to the DNA end suggests the J call may be wrong. The sequence was obtained from an adult with an advanced solid tumor such as melanoma, head and neck, liver or kidney cancer. This specimen was CD4+ or CD8+ T cells sorted from blood, taken in a trial of the OX40 agonist ivuxolimab. CDR3 in amino acids: CASSLVRDEQYF. CDR3 DNA: TGTGCCAGCAGCTTAGTCAGGGACGAGCAGTACTTC.